A single TCR beta chain is shown here with its context. Study processing details: Amplification of reference gene primers provided the estimated nucleated cell counts. Generated by immunoSEQ multiplex PCR, the TCRdb table keeps only in-frame clones and is missing some. V and J calls and clone size come straight from that table; D and trimming were deduced from the DNA. The repertoire includes some 130,000 clones, approximately 80% of them detected once, and around 3.9% sits in the top ten. The data were obtained in a study of blood T cell repertoires in COVID-19. As for the study in general: COVID-19 samples from acute and convalescent phases originated in the United States, Italy and Spain. PBMCs, B-cell-depleted T cells, or T cells were the source of the cDNA or gDNA that made up the material.

The material sequenced was peripheral blood. The source is a woman older than 75 with acute or convalescent COVID-19.

The CDR3 region is CASRSVVETQYF. DNA for the CDR3: TGTGCCAGCAGGAGTGTCGTTGAGACCCAGTACTTC. V and J are TRBV2 and TRBJ2-5; D is uncertain. Per the germline V gene, CDR1 is SNHLY and CDR2 is FYNNEI. Trimming pared 6 bases from V and 5 bases from J, leaving 10 bases between. The CDR3 extends over 12 amino acids.